This is a list of T cell receptor beta chains from one sample in a study of breast tumors, draining lymph nodes, adjacent tissues. One entry per CDR3 protein, called by TCRdb with MiXCR from the multiplex PCR reads. Here the sample spans fewer than 250,000 distinct CDR3 sequences, 32% being singletons. Input material: axillary lymph node tissue. Receptors originate from a female donor with breast cancer. Some clones in this sample may be carry-over from other donors' samples. The CDR3 runs from the conserved cysteine through the conserved F or W. A D gene is named only where the DNA matches it firmly. The size of a clone is reported for some rows only, either as once, few or many, or as a class for expanded clones.

J gene,V gene,clone size,D gene,CDR3 DNA,CDR3 protein
TRBJ1-2,TRBV15,NA,TRBD1,TGTGCCACCAGCAGGGCCCCCGGGACAGGGGGATCTTTTAACTATGGCTACACCTTC,CATSRAPGTGGSFNYGYTF
TRBJ1-2,TRBV7-8,many,NA,TGTGCCAGCAGTTCCTCCGGGACAATCCATGGCTACACCTTC,CASSSSGTIHGYTF
TRBJ2-1,TRBV20-1,NA,NA,TGCAGTGCCCCGGGGGGCGCCTACAATGCGCAGTTCTTC,CSAPGGAYNAQFF
TRBJ2-7,TRBV5-7,many,NA,TGTGCCAGCAGCTTGGCAGGACATACCTACGAGCAGTACTTC,CASSLAGHTYEQYF
TRBJ1-4,TRBV24-1,many,NA,TGTGCCACCAGTGATTTGATAGGAAACACAGAAAAACTGTTTTTT,CATSDLIGNTEKLFF
TRBJ2-2,TRBV6-1,NA,NA,TGTGCCAGCAGTGATCCCCGGGGAGGAACCGGGGAGCTGTTTTTT,CASSDPRGGTGELFF
TRBJ1-5,TRBV2,many,NA,TGTGCCAGCAGCCAAGGGCCCAATCAGCCCCAGCATTTT,CASSQGPNQPQHF
TRBJ2-1,TRBV20-1,many,TRBD2,TGCAGTGCTAGAGACCCTAGCGGGAGATTTGATGAGCAGTTCTTC,CSARDPSGRFDEQFF
TRBJ1-2,TRBV24-1,many,NA,TGTGCCACCAGTGGCCGACAAGGCGGCTATGGCTACACCTTC,CATSGRQGGYGYTF
TRBJ1-6,TRBV5-1,once,TRBD1,TGCGCCAGCAGCTTCTACAGGGGGAGGAATTCACCCCTCCACTTT,CASSFYRGRNSPLHF
TRBJ2-1,TRBV5-1,many,TRBD2,TGCGCCAGCTCTCGAGCGGGAGGGCCGAGGGAGGAGCAGTTCTTC,CASSRAGGPREEQFF
TRBJ1-2,TRBV20-1,many,TRBD1,TGCAGTGCTAGATTGTGGGGGACAGGGGGCGAGGGCTACACCTTC,CSARLWGTGGEGYTF
TRBJ1-5,TRBV19,many,TRBD1,TGTGCCAGTAGTATCCGCGGGGACAGGGTTTTGCAGCCCCAGCATTTT,CASSIRGDRVLQPQHF
TRBJ2-1,TRBV29-1,many,TRBD2,TGCAGCGTTGGTGGAGAGGCTAGCGGTTTCAATGAGCAGTTCTTC,CSVGGEASGFNEQFF
TRBJ1-3,TRBV5-5,NA,TRBD1,TGTGCCAGCAGCCAGGGACAGGAGTCCGGAAACACCATATATTTT,CASSQGQESGNTIYF
TRBJ2-7,TRBV30,many,TRBD2,TGTGCCTCCACCCCCCAGCGGGAGACCGACGAGCAGTACTTC,CASTPQRETDEQYF
TRBJ2-3,TRBV6-1,many,TRBD2,TGTGCCAGCAGCTACAGGAGTAGCGGGGGTACAGATACGCAGTATTTT,CASSYRSSGGTDTQYF
TRBJ1-2,TRBV28,few,TRBD1,TGTGCCAGCGCAGGGGGAGGCTATGGCTACACCTTC,CASAGGGYGYTF
TRBJ1-2,TRBV19,many,NA,TGTGCCAGTAGTAAGGAGGCTCCCTATGGCTACACCTTC,CASSKEAPYGYTF
TRBJ1-5,TRBV28,NA,NA,TGTGCCAGCACTCCTACGCCGGGATCGGGAGATCAGCCCCAGCATTTT,CASTPTPGSGDQPQHF
TRBJ1-3,TRBV7-2,many,NA,TGTGCCAGCAGTCGGGGGAACGGAAACACCATATATTTT,CASSRGNGNTIYF
TRBJ2-7,TRBV15,many,NA,TGTGCCACCAGCAGAGACCGGGCCACCTCCTACGAGCAGTACTTC,CATSRDRATSYEQYF
TRBJ1-5,TRBV6-1,many,TRBD1,TGTGCCAGCAGTGAAGGGACAGGGGACCAGCCCCAGCATTTT,CASSEGTGDQPQHF
TRBJ2-3,TRBV2,many,TRBD2,TGTGCCAGCAGTGTTATTAGCGGGGGGGGGGCAGATACGCAGTATTTT,CASSVISGGGADTQYF
TRBJ2-7,TRBV29-1,NA,NA,NA,CSEEAVYLCASSFGGVSSYEQYF
TRBJ2-4,TRBV5-1,many,NA,TGCGCCAGCAGCCCTAGCAAGGGCAACATTCAGTACTTC,CASSPSKGNIQYF
TRBJ2-1,TRBV2,NA,NA,TGTGCCAGCAGGCCCTTGGGGGGCAGAGGGAATGAGCAGTTCTTC,CASRPLGGRGNEQFF
TRBJ1-3,TRBV6-5,many,TRBD1,TGTGCCAGCAGCACTAACACAGGGGGCGTGAACACCATATATTTT,CASSTNTGGVNTIYF
TRBJ2-7,TRBV10-3,many,TRBD1,TGTGCCATAGGACAGGCCTACGAGCAGTACTTC,CAIGQAYEQYF
TRBJ2-3,TRBV19,many,TRBD2,TGTGCCAGTAGTATAGGACTAGCGAGCACAGATACGCAGTATTTT,CASSIGLASTDTQYF
TRBJ1-2,TRBV29-1,few,NA,TGCAGCGTTGCGGAGGGGTTTAACTATGGCTACACCTTC,CSVAEGFNYGYTF
TRBJ2-7,TRBV14,once,TRBD2,TGTGCCAGCAGCCAAGCGGGACTAGCGGGAGTCTACGAGCAGTACTTC,CASSQAGLAGVYEQYF
TRBJ1-1,TRBV6-2/TRBV6-3,NA,TRBD1,TGTGCCAGCGGCCGACCCGACAGGGGAACTGAAGCTTTCTTT,CASGRPDRGTEAFF
TRBJ2-7,TRBV10-3,many,NA,TGTGCCACCCGGGGGACGACAGAAAAATACTTC,CATRGTTEKYF
TRBJ2-3,TRBV7-2,NA,NA,TGTGCCGGCAGCCCGGTAAGGGGTCGCACAGATACGCGGTATTTT,CAGSPVRGRTDTRYF
TRBJ2-7,TRBV12-3/TRBV12-4,many,NA,TGTGCCAGCAGTTTAAGGACGGGGGACGAGCAGTACTTC,CASSLRTGDEQYF
TRBJ2-3,TRBV20-1,many,NA,TGCAGTGCTAGAGTCACAGATACGCAGTATTTT,CSARVTDTQYF
TRBJ2-2,TRBV6-6,many,TRBD1,TGTGCCACCGGACAGGCTGCGAACACCGGGGAGCTGTTTTTT,CATGQAANTGELFF
TRBJ2-3,TRBV6-6,many,NA,TGTGCCAGCAGTCTACGGGGACGAACAGATACGCAGTATTTT,CASSLRGRTDTQYF
TRBJ2-7,TRBV20-1,once,TRBD2,TGCAGTGCTAGAGGGGCTAGCGGGTCGTACGAGCAGTACTTC,CSARGASGSYEQYF
TRBJ2-4,TRBV5-4,many,TRBD2,TGTGCCAGCAGCTTGGGGACTAGCGGGAGTTCCAAAAACATTCAGTACTTC,CASSLGTSGSSKNIQYF
TRBJ1-1,TRBV30,NA,NA,TGTGCCTGGAACCCAGGTCGGACTGAAGCTTTCTTT,CAWNPGRTEAFF
TRBJ2-5,TRBV2,NA,TRBD1,TGTGCCAGCAGTAACAGGGGAAATCAGCCCCAGTACTTC,CASSNRGNQPQYF
TRBJ2-5,TRBV5-1,many,NA,TGCGCCAGCAGCTACCCCGGGGAGACCCAGTACTTC,CASSYPGETQYF
TRBJ2-3,TRBV19,NA,TRBD2,TGTGCCAGTAGCATTCTAGCGGGAGGGAAGAATGAGCAGTATTTT,CASSILAGGKNEQYF
TRBJ2-6,TRBV20-1,many,NA,TGCAGTGCTAGGTGGTTCGGGGCCAACGTCCTGACTTTC,CSARWFGANVLTF
TRBJ2-2,TRBV12-1,NA,NA,TGTGCCAGCAGCTTTGATGGGGGCCCAGGGAACACCGGGGAGCTGTTTTTT,CASSFDGGPGNTGELFF
TRBJ2-2,TRBV12-3/TRBV12-4,many,TRBD1,TGTGCCAGCAGAACACAGGGGGCGTTAGAGACCGGGGAGCTGTTTTTT,CASRTQGALETGELFF
TRBJ1-4,TRBV7-2,NA,TRBD1,TGTGCCAGCAGCCAGGGGGGGGCCGGGGCCGGAGAAAACCTGTTTTTT,CASSQGGAGAGENLFF
TRBJ2-5,TRBV29-1,NA,NA,TGCGCAGGGCTCTCCGGGACGGAAGAGACCCAGTACTTC,CAGLSGTEETQYF
TRBJ1-2,TRBV5-1,many,NA,TGCGCCAGCAGCTTGCGCAGGGTAAGAGGCTACACCTTC,CASSLRRVRGYTF
TRBJ2-7,TRBV5-1,many,NA,TGCGCCAGCAGCTTGGACCTATTGGGCGAGCAGTACTTC,CASSLDLLGEQYF
TRBJ1-3,TRBV6-5,many,NA,TGTGCCACTAGACCGGGGGGGGCTGGAAACACCATATATTTT,CATRPGGAGNTIYF
TRBJ2-7,TRBV19,NA,NA,TGTGCCAGTGCGACAGGCTCCTACGAGCAGTACTTC,CASATGSYEQYF
TRBJ2-4,TRBV11-3,few,NA,TGTGCCAGCAGCTTAGGCGGGACAGCAGGAAACATTCAGTACTTC,CASSLGGTAGNIQYF
TRBJ1-6,TRBV2,many,NA,TGTGCCAGCATGACCGAAAGCTCCTATAATTCACCCCTCCACTTT,CASMTESSYNSPLHF
TRBJ2-3,TRBV13,many,NA,TGTGCCAGCAGCTTAAAGTATACGCAGTATTTT,CASSLKYTQYF
TRBJ2-7,TRBV12-3/TRBV12-4,many,NA,TGTGCCAGCAGTGAGCGGGTTTCCTACGAGCAGTACTTC,CASSERVSYEQYF
TRBJ2-1,TRBV20-1,NA,TRBD2,TGCAGTGCTCCCCAGCACACTAGCGGGACCTTAAGGGGGAATGAGCAGTTCTTC,CSAPQHTSGTLRGNEQFF